This T cell receptor beta chain derives from a study of blood T cell repertoires in COVID-19. Study as a whole: COVID-19 samples collected from the United States, Italy and Spain covered acute and convalescent phases. T cells, B-cell-depleted T cells, or PBMCs supplied cDNA or gDNA.

V lost 5 bases to trimming and J lost 1 base, with 5 bases between them. CDR3 length equals 12 residues. How the authors handled the data: The assay estimated nucleated cells by amplifying reference gene primers. Sequenced by immunoSEQ multiplex PCR; TCRdb stores in-frame clones only, minus some. The DNA was the basis for D and trimming; V, J and clone size are from that table. Among about 67,000 clones listed, over 70% were seen once. This chain uses TRBV12-3 or TRBV12-4 with TRBJ1-2; no firm D call. The sequenced sample consisted of peripheral blood. The clonotype was recovered from a man between 45 and 60 years old with active COVID-19. This CDR3 is CASSPLNYGYTF. In nucleotides, the CDR3 is TGTGCCAGCAGTCCACTTAACTATGGCTACACCTTC.